This note documents a single T cell receptor beta chain sequence. Germline lookup yields CDR1 KGHSH and CDR2 LQKENI. J gave up 4 bases and V 1 base, and 0 bases lay outside the gene matches. The CDR3 is made up of 14 amino acids. Some clones are missing from TCRdb's copy, which holds only in-frame ones; the method was immunoSEQ multiplex PCR. The sample lists about 190,000 clones, 70% to 90% occurring once. The record originates from a study of blood T cell repertoires in COVID-19. Material for sequencing was peripheral blood. This chain links TRBV18 with TRBJ2-3, with 9 bases matching TRBD1. The sequence was obtained from a woman in her 40s who had recovered from COVID-19. This chain's CDR3 is CASSPRTGADTQYF. In DNA, the CDR3 is TGTGCCAGCTCACCACGGACAGGGGCAGATACGCAGTATTTT.